One sample yielded the 10 T cell receptor beta chains listed below, sequenced in a study of blood T cell repertoires in COVID-19. Some clones are missing from TCRdb's copy, which holds only in-frame ones; the method was immunoSEQ multiplex PCR. Here the sample spans about 5,900 clones, 80% to 90% being singletons. The source material was peripheral blood. The receptors originated from a human donor in a cohort sampled during active COVID-19.

The chain combines TRBV2 with TRBJ2-7; D possibly corresponds to TRBD1 (6 bases). V was cut by 9 bases and J by 2 bases, with 17 bases left in between. The length of the CDR3 is 14 residues. Germline V gene lookup returns CDR1 SNHLY and CDR2 FYNNEI. The CDR3 here is CASTLNRQAYEQYF. The DNA of the CDR3 is TGTGCCAGTACCCTGAACAGACAGGCCTACGAGCAGTACTTC.

This chain connects TRBV19 to TRBJ1-1, with TRBD1 matching over 8 bases. The CDR3 is made up of 15 amino acids. Unmatched junction bases numbered 3, after V lost 1 base and J lost 2 bases. Per the germline V gene, CDR1 is LNHDA and CDR2 is SQIVND (reference sequence). The CDR3 loop is CASSIGGTGNTEAFF. CDR3 bases: TGTGCCAGTAGTATAGGTGGGACAGGTAACACTGAAGCTTTCTTT.

The chain is built from TRBV29-1 and TRBJ2-1, with 8 bases aligning to TRBD2. This CDR3 spans 14 amino acids. Trimming removed 4 bases from V and 2 bases from J; junction bases left unmatched: 4. Germline CDR1 SQVTM, CDR2 ANQGSEA. CDR3 nucleotides: TGCAGCGTTGGGCGGGGGGCCCCCTACAATGAGCAGTTCTTC. It yields the protein CSVGRGAPYNEQFF.

The chain uses TRBV7-9 and TRBJ2-1, with D possibly matching TRBD2 (6 bases). V lost 6 bases and J lost 4, with 22 bases in between. The CDR3 covers 17 residues. Germline CDR1 reads SEHNR; CDR2 reads FQNEAQ (reference sequence). CDR3 region: CASSPRAGDFSYNEQFF. In DNA form, the CDR3 reads TGTGCCAGCAGTCCCCGGGCCGGGGACTTCTCGTACAATGAGCAGTTCTTC. The variable domain in full, with the rest retrieved from reference TRBV7-9 and TRBJ2-1, is DTGVSQNPRHKITKRGQNVTFRCDPISEHNRLYWYRQTLGQGPEFLTYFQNEAQLEKSRLLSDRFSAERPKGSFSTLEIQRTEQGDSAMYLCASSPRAGDFSYNEQFFGPGTRLTVL.

This clone was seen a handful of times. This chain uses TRBV12-5 with TRBJ1-5; D ambiguous. This CDR3 contains 15 residues. The germline V and J ends were trimmed by 4 bases and 4 bases, with 14 bases remaining between them. The germline V gene has CDR1 LGHNT and CDR2 FRNRAP. The CDR3 DNA reads as TGTGCTAGTGGTTCCAACAGACTACCTAATCAGCCCCAGCATTTT. It encodes CASGSNRLPNQPQHF.

The chain couples TRBV11-2 to TRBJ2-5; D ambiguous. CDR1 and CDR2 (germline): SGHAT, FQNNGV. The V end was cut by 2 bases, the J end by 4 bases, with 8 bases between. The CDR3 loop spans 13 amino acids. CDR3 in amino acids: CASSLSLRETQYF. CDR3 bases: TGTGCCAGCAGCTTAAGTTTGAGAGAGACCCAGTACTTC.

This clone was counted only a few times. The rearrangement links TRBV9 to TRBJ2-2, with a possible D match to TRBD1 (6 bases). The CDR3 runs 14 residues. Deletions cut 6 bases from V and 5 bases from J, with 14 bases between. Germline V gene data show CDR1 as SGDLS and CDR2 as YYNGEE. The CDR3 loop reads CASTLQGSTGELFF. CDR3 bases: TGTGCCAGCACCCTACAGGGATCAACCGGGGAGCTGTTTTTT.

The gene calls are TRBV5-1 and TRBJ2-1; 9 bases fit TRBD1. The CDR3 consists of 17 residues. Losses at the gene ends were 3 bases for V and 8 bases for J; bases not matched to a gene: 15. Germline CDR1 reads SGHRS; CDR2 reads YFSETQ. This CDR3 reads CASSSAASSTGGYEQFF. In DNA form, the CDR3 reads TGCGCCAGCAGCTCTGCCGCCTCTTCGACAGGGGGGTATGAGCAGTTCTTC.

The CDR3 DNA reads as TGTGCCAGCAGTCCTACTAGCGGGGGGGCCGGTTATGAGCAGTTCTTC. Its translation is CASSPTSGGAGYEQFF. The chain is built from TRBV2 and TRBJ2-1; 13 nucleotides match TRBD2. Trimming took 5 bases from V and 8 from J; bases not matched to a gene: 9. Germline V lookup: CDR1 SNHLY, CDR2 FYNNEI. The CDR3 extends over 16 amino acids.

The V and J genes are TRBV10-3 and TRBJ2-5; D may be TRBD1 (5 bases). Germline loops: CDR1 ENHRY, CDR2 SYGVKD. V lost 4 bases to trimming and J lost 2 bases, with 8 bases between them. There are 13 residues in the CDR3. The CDR3 protein is CAISGRGQETQYF. Written as DNA, the CDR3 is TGTGCCATCAGTGGTAGGGGACAAGAGACCCAGTACTTC.